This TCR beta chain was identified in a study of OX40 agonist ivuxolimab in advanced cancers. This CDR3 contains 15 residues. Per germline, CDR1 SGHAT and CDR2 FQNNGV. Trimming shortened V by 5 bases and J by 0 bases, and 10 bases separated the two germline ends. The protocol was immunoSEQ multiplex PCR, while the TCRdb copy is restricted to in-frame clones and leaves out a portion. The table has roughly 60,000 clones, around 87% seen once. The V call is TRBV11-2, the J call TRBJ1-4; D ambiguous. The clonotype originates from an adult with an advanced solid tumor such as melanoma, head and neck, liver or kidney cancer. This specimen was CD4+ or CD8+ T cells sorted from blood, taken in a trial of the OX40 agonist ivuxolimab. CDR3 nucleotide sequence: TGTGCCAGCAGCATCGGGGTTGCAACTAATGAAAAACTGTTTTTT. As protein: CASSIGVATNEKLFF.